This TCR beta chain was identified in a study of T cells in Graves' hyperthyroidism and ophthalmopathy. Overall study: Peripheral blood sampling occurred at initial diagnosis, before any treatment. Study-wide findings and caveats: Ophthalmopathy prediction by the model preceded onset by a median about 6 months.

Drawn at first hyperthyroidism diagnosis, the blood sample preceded any ophthalmopathy symptoms. Approximately 10 ml of fresh peripheral blood supplied the PBMCs. TCR beta CDR3 sequences were amplified from RNA transcripts. HTBI primers drove first-round RT-PCR of the TCR CDR3. TCRdb reprocessed the multiplex PCR reads via MiXCR and lists one record per CDR3 protein. The sample shows around 400,000 distinct CDR3 sequences, 15% to 18% of them seen only once. This clonotype has a handful of counts. Its antigen is currently unknown. Trimming cost V 4 bases and J 3 bases; bases outside gene matches: 5. The CDR3 loop spans 13 amino acids. In germline, CDR1 is SQVTM, CDR2 ANQGSEA.

The specimen was blood. The chain carries TRBV29-1 and TRBJ2-7; 8 positions agree with TRBD1. The receptor was isolated from a woman under 30 with Graves' hyperthyroidism that later progressed to Graves' ophthalmopathy. The CDR3 region is CSVAGTGDYEQYF. The CDR3 DNA follows: TGCAGCGTTGCCGGGACAGGAGACTACGAGCAGTACTTC.